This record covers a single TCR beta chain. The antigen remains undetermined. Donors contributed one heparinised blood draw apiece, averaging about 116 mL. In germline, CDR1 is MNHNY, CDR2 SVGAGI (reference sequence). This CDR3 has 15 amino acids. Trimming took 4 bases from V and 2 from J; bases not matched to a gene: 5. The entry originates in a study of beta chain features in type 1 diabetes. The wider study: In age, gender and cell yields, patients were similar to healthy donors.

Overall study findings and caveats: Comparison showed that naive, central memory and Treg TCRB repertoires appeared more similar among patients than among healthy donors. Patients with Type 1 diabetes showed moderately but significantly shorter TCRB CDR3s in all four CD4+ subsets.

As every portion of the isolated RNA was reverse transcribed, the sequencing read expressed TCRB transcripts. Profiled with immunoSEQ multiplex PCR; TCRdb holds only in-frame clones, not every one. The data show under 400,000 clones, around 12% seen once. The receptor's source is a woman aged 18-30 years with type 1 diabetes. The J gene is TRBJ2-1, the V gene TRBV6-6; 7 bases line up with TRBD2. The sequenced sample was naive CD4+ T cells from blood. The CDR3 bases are TGTGCCAGCAGTTTCGGGGGAGGGCCCTACAATGAGCAGTTCTTC. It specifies CASSFGGGPYNEQFF.